The following is a T cell receptor beta chain sequence with its context. Its antigen is currently unknown. Primers used in a second PCR of roughly 7 to 12 cycles were a sample-barcoded 5' primer and a J-beta primer mix. TCRdb reprocessed the 5' RACE reads via MiXCR and lists one record per CDR3 protein. Here the sample spans roughly 800,000 distinct CDR3 sequences, around 34% being singletons. These data originate in a study of blood T cells in healthy people across ages. CDR3 length: 13 amino acids. Germline CDR1 SNHLY, CDR2 FYNNEI. V was trimmed by 3 bases and J by 7 bases, leaving 9 bases between them. Study observations and caveats: Observed TCR beta diversity per million T cells went down as age went up. This fall followed a roughly linear course with age. Strong correlation was found linking TCR beta diversity to naive T cell percentage. Donors of long life had a larger count of naive CD4+ cells and greater diversity than aged donors.

The chain is built from TRBV2 and TRBJ2-2; D unresolved. The TCR originated in a man between 18 and 29 years old in good health. Sequenced material: blood. CDR3 coding DNA: TGTGCCAGCAGTGACCAGTCTGGCGGGGAGCTGTTTTTT. Its protein is CASSDQSGGELFF.